This paragraph reports one TCR beta chain. Its antigen is not known. Sequence at one end of the junction differs from germline and may be a read error. 60 Vbeta and 13 Jbeta primers were used in PCR. Sequencing was performed with immunoSEQ multiplex PCR; in TCRdb, only in-frame clones are kept and a portion is missing. The listing contains tens of thousands of clones. This specimen comes from a study of cytomegalovirus exposure and HLA in healthy donors. Overall study: Previous work identified 117 million unique TCR beta sequences from around 200 million T cells.

The study's findings and limits: Reportedly, a later analysis found an Asian-associated ancestry cluster had fewer N-insertions than the roughly 670-donor mean. Researchers reported that three CMV-associated chains were confirmed in vitro as CMV antigen-specific. Most of the TCR beta V segments (in an earlier analysis) were productive either about 87% or about 30% of the time.

The TCR originated in a man aged 30 to 45 in good health and CMV-seropositive. The sequenced material came from PBMCs.

The CDR3 protein is CASSSGVRQHQHF. The CDR3 nucleotides read TGTGCCAGCAGCTCAGGGGTAAGACAGCACCAGCATTTT. The chain uses TRBV7-9 and TRBJ1-5, with D possibly matching TRBD1 (6 bases). The CDR3 contains 13 residues. Germline CDR1 reads SEHNR; CDR2 reads FQNEAQ (reference sequence).